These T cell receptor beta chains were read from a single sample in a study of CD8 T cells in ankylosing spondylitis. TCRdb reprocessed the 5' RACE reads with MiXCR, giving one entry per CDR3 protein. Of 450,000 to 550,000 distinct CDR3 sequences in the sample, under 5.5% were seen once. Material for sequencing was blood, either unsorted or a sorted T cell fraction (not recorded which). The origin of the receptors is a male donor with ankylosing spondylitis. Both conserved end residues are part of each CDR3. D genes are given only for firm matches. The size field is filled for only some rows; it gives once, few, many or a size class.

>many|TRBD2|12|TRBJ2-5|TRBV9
TGTGCCAGCAGCTCAAGACTAGCGCGAGGTGGTTTC
CASSSRLARGGF
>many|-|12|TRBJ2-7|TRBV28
TGTGCCAGCAGGGCCCCTAACTACGAGCAGTACTTC
CASRAPNYEQYF
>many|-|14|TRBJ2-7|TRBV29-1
TGCAGCGTTGCCGGCAGACTAGGACTATACGAGCAGTACTTC
CSVAGRLGLYEQYF
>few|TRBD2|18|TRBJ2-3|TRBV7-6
TGTGCCAGCAGCCAACGCCCTTGGACTAGCGGGAGTGTAGATACGCAGTATTTT
CASSQRPWTSGSVDTQYF
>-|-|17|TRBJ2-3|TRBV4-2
TGTGCCAGCAGCCCCCAATGGGGGGGCGGTAGCACAGATACGCAGTATTTT
CASSPQWGGGSTDTQYF
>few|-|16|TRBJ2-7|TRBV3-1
TGTGCCAGCAGCTGGACTGGAATACTCTCTCCTAAGGAGCAGTACTTC
CASSWTGILSPKEQYF
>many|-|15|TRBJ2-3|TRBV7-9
TGTGCCAGCAGCTTAGCGAGCGGATTGGCAGATACGCAGTATTTT
CASSLASGLADTQYF
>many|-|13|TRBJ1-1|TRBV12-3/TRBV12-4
TGTGCCAGCAGTTCAGGGCTGAGCACTGAAGCTTTCTTT
CASSSGLSTEAFF
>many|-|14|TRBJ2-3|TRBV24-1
TGTGCCACCAGTGATTTCCGGGCGGTTGAAACGCAGTATTTT
CATSDFRAVETQYF
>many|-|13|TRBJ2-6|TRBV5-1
TGCGCCAGCAGCGGGACAAAGAGGGACGTCCTGACTTTC
CASSGTKRDVLTF
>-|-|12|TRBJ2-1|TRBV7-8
TGTGCCAGCAGCCGCGGGACTTATGAGCAGTTCTTC
CASSRGTYEQFF
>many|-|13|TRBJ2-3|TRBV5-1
TGCGCCAGCAAGAGGGTAGGGCCAGATACGCAGTATTTT
CASKRVGPDTQYF
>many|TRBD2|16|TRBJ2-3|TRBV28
TGTGCCAGCACCACAGGCGGGGGGGGATTCACAGATACGCAGTATTTT
CASTTGGGGFTDTQYF
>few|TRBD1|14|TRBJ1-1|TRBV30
TGTGCCTGGAGCCTGGGACAGAGGAACACTGAAGCTTTCTTT
CAWSLGQRNTEAFF
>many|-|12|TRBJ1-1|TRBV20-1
TGCAGTGCTAGCTCCCTCCGGGGGAAGGCTTTCTTT
CSASSLRGKAFF
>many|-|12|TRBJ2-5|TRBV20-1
TGCAGTGCTCCGTGGGGGTCTGAGACCCAGTACTTC
CSAPWGSETQYF
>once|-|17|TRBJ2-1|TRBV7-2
TGTGCCAGCAGCTTAGTTTTCGGGTTCGTACCCTACAATGAGCAGTTCTTC
CASSLVFGFVPYNEQFF
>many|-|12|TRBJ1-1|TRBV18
TGTGCCAGCTCACCACCGACGGGAGAGGCTTTCTTT
CASSPPTGEAFF
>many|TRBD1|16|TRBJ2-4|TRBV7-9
TGTGCCAGCAGCTTAATACAGGGGCTAGCCAAAAACATTCAGTACTTC
CASSLIQGLAKNIQYF
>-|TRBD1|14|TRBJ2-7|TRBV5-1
TGCGCCAGCAGCTTCGGGACAGGGGGGGGCGAGCAGTACTTC
CASSFGTGGGEQYF
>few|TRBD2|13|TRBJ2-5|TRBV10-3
TGTGCCATCATGGGGACTACACAAGAGACCCAGTACTTC
CAIMGTTQETQYF
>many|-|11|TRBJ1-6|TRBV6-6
TGTGCCAGCAGGTACAATTCACCCCTCCACTTT
CASRYNSPLHF
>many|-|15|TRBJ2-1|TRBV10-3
TGTGCCATGGGTTTGGGGCCGAGCTCCTACAATGAGCAGTTCTTC
CAMGLGPSSYNEQFF
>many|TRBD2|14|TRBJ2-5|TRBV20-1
TGCAGTGCTACAGGACTAGCGGGAGGGGAGACCCAGTACTTC
CSATGLAGGETQYF
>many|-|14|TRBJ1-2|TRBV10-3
TGTGCCATCAGGGTTCCGGGGGGGCTGGACGGCTACACCTTC
CAIRVPGGLDGYTF
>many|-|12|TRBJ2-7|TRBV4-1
TGCGCCAGCAGCCTACGTATGGGGGAGCAGTACTTC
CASSLRMGEQYF
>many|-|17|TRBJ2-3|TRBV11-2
TGTGCCAGCAGCTCGACCGGGACCGAAGTTCCCACAGATACGCAGTATTTT
CASSSTGTEVPTDTQYF
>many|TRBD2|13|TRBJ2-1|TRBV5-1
TGCGCCAGCACGGGACTACCTGGTGGTGAGCAGTTCTTC
CASTGLPGGEQFF
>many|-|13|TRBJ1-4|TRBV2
TGTGCCAGCAGTGACAGGGGCACTGAAAAACTGTTTTTT
CASSDRGTEKLFF
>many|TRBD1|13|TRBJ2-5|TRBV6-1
TGTGCCAGCAGTCGGACAGGGCAAGAGACCCAGTACTTC
CASSRTGQETQYF
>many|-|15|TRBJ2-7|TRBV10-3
TGTGCCATCAGTGAGGGCCGAGACCCCCCCTACGAGCAGTACTTC
CAISEGRDPPYEQYF
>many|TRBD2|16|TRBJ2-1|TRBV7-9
TGTGCCAGCAGCTTAGCAGCGGGACCCTCCTACAATGAGCAGTTCTTC
CASSLAAGPSYNEQFF
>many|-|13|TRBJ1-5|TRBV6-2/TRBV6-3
TGTGCCAGCAGAGGGGGGGCGTATCAGCCCCAGCATTTT
CASRGGAYQPQHF
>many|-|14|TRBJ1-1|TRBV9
TGTGCCAGCGGACGGGACGGCCTGTACACTGAAGCTCTCTTT
CASGRDGLYTEALF
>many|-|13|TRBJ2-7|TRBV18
TGTGCCAGCTCCCCCGAGGCGACCTACGAGCAGTACTTC
CASSPEATYEQYF
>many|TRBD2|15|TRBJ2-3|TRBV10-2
TGCGCCAGCACAGGACTAGCGGGAGGCACAGATACGCAGTATTTT
CASTGLAGGTDTQYF
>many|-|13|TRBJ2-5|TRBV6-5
TGTGCCAGCAGTTACTGGGGAAAAGAGACCCAGTACTTC
CASSYWGKETQYF
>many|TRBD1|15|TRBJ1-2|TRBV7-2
TGTGCCAGCAGCGCCGGACAGGGCGTTACCTATGGCTACACCTTC
CASSAGQGVTYGYTF
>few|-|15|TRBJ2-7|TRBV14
TGTGCCAGCAGCGCCCAGGTAGGGGGGACCTACGAGCAGTACTTC
CASSAQVGGTYEQYF
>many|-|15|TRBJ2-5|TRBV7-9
TGTGCCAGCAGCTTACCACCTGACTGGAGGGAGACCCAGTACTTC
CASSLPPDWRETQYF
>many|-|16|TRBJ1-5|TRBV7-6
TGTGCCAGCAGCCCATTTGACGGATATAGCAATCAGCCCCAGCATTTT
CASSPFDGYSNQPQHF
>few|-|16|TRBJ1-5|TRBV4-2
TGTGCCAGCAGCCAAGATCTATGGGAGGCCACTCAGCCCCAGCATTTT
CASSQDLWEATQPQHF
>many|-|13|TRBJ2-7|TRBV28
TGTGCCAGGAGTTACTCCCCCCGCTACGAGCAGTACTTC
CARSYSPRYEQYF
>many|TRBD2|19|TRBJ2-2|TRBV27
TGTGCCAGCAGCCGAATAGCGGGGGGCGGCTTTACGAACACCGGGGAGCTGTTTTTT
CASSRIAGGGFTNTGELFF
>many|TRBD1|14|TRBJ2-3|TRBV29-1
TGCAGCGTTAACCGGGACAGCATCACAGATACGCAGTATTTT
CSVNRDSITDTQYF
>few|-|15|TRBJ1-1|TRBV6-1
TGTGCCAGCAGCCGCAGACCTGAATGGGGCACTGAAGCTTTCTTT
CASSRRPEWGTEAFF
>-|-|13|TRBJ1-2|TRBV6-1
TGTGCCAGCCGCCGAGGCCTTAACTATGGCTACACCTTC
CASRRGLNYGYTF
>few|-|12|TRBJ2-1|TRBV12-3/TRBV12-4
TGTGCCAGCAGTTTCTCGTCGTCTTCGGGGTTCTTC
CASSFSSSSGFF
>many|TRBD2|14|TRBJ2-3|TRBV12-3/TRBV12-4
TGTGCCAGCAGTTCCGGGGGGGGCACAGATACGCAGTATTTT
CASSSGGGTDTQYF
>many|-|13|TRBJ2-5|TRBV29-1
TGCAGCGTTGGACGCCACGGTAGGGAGACCCAGTACTTC
CSVGRHGRETQYF
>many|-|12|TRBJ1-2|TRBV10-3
TGTGCCATCAGCCCGACAGAAAATGGCTACACCTTC
CAISPTENGYTF
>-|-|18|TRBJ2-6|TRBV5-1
TGCGCCAGCAGTCCCACGGGCGGGGGCCTCTTTGGGGCCAACGTCCTGACTTTC
CASSPTGGGLFGANVLTF
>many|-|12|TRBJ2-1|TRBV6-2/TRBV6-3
TGTGCCAGCAGTTCCTTCTGGCGTGAGCAGTTCTTC
CASSSFWREQFF